The 20 T cell receptor beta chains in this list originate from one sample, sequenced in a study of Ad26.COV2.S vaccination and SARS-CoV-2 variants (dated by TCRdb to the early 2020s). This specimen's treatment or condition label, per the study, means: over 15 received Ad26.COV2.S at low or high dose, single or two shots; 5 received placebo; per-sample allocation not given. For vaccine and placebo recipients, repertoires were sequenced using samples collected on day 63 after the first injection. Libraries were constructed by the immunoSEQ multiplex PCR assay. TCRdb took this table from immuneACCESS and kept in-frame rearrangements with V and J called. Such tables lack part of the clones; where checked against another copy, unresolved V genes explain under half of the gap, and the rest is unexplained. The sample table shows 350,000 to 450,000 clones, and over 80% are seen once. The ten largest clones add up to roughly 1.7% of the sample.

Source: peripheral blood, taken in a trial of Ad26.COV2.S vaccine versus placebo. These receptors all come from a person between 18 and 65 years old who received the Ad26.COV2.S COVID-19 vaccine or a placebo.

The chain carries TRBV5-6 and TRBJ1-2; D unresolved. The CDR3 is 13 amino acids. Trimming left V 3 bases short and J 8 bases short, with 14 bases between. Looked up from germline, CDR1 is SGHDT and CDR2 is YYEEEE. In DNA, the CDR3 is TGTGCCAGCAGCTATCCGGTCCAGGCCGGCTACACCTTC. As protein: CASSYPVQAGYTF.

J is TRBJ2-7 and V is TRBV5-8; D is uncertain. V lost 0 bases and J 2 bases, leaving 9 bases between the germline ends. Germline V gene data show CDR1 as SGHTS and CDR2 as YDEGEE. This CDR3 comprises 14 residues. Here the CDR3 reads CASSLDGRPYEQYF. The DNA for the CDR3 is TGTGCCAGCAGCTTGGATGGCAGACCCTACGAGCAGTACTTC. Looking up the rest from reference TRBV5-8 and TRBJ2-7 gives the full variable domain: EAGVTQSPTHLIKTRGQQATLRCSPISGHTSVYWYQQALGLGLQFLLWYDEGEERNRGNFPPRFSGRQFPNYSSELNVNALELEDSALYLCASSLDGRPYEQYFGPGTRLTVT.

The count of this clone is one. The chain is built from TRBV30 and TRBJ1-6; perhaps TRBD1 as D (5 bases). The CDR3 consists of 15 residues. Trimming pared 2 bases from V and 5 bases from J, leaving 13 bases between. Looked up from germline, CDR1 is GTSNPN and CDR2 is SVGIG (reference sequence). CDR3 sequence reads: CAWSPTRQNNSPLHF. As DNA, the CDR3 is TGTGCCTGGAGTCCTACTCGACAGAATAATTCACCCCTCCACTTT.

This chain connects TRBV6-6 to TRBJ2-6; TRBD1 aligns across 10 bases. The V gene's germline CDR1 is MNHNY and CDR2 SVGAGI (reference sequence). The CDR3 covers 18 residues. After removal of 5 bases from V and 0 bases from J, the junction contained 7 bases not matched to a gene. The CDR3 nucleotides read TGTGCCAGCAGTCCAGGGACAGGGGCGGTCTCTGGGGCCAACGTCCTGACTTTC. It encodes CASSPGTGAVSGANVLTF.

This sequence joins TRBV6-6 and TRBJ1-5, with 7 bases identical to TRBD1. With V trimmed by 6 bases and J by 3 bases, 8 bases remained unmatched. The germline V gene encodes CDR1 MNHNY and CDR2 SVGAGI (reference sequence). There are 15 residues in the CDR3. The CDR3 loop is CASSPGGILNQPQHF. CDR3 DNA sequence: TGTGCCAGCAGCCCAGGGGGGATTCTCAATCAGCCCCAGCATTTT.

The chain couples TRBV19 to TRBJ2-1; D call uncertain. The CDR3 spans 14 residues. Germline V lookup: CDR1 LNHDA, CDR2 SQIVND (reference sequence). Deletions cut 0 bases from V and 4 bases from J, with 7 bases between. The CDR3 sequence: CASSIDSRYNEQFF. Written as DNA, the CDR3 is TGTGCCAGTAGTATAGATTCGCGGTACAATGAGCAGTTCTTC.

The rearrangement links TRBV6-5 to TRBJ1-5; TRBD1 matches at 7 bases. The V and J ends lost 6 bases and 1 base, in that order; junction bases with no gene match: 6. Germline CDR1 reads MNHEY; CDR2 reads SVGAGI. CDR3 length: 15 residues. CDR3 residues: CASRETGKSNQPQHF. The CDR3 DNA follows: TGTGCCAGCAGGGAGACAGGGAAGAGCAATCAGCCCCAGCATTTT.

This clone was detected a few times. The genes are TRBV5-1 and TRBJ2-5; unclear D gene. Trimming shortened V by 2 bases and J by 2 bases, and 7 bases separated the two germline ends. The CDR3 covers 13 residues. Germline CDR1 is SGHRS and CDR2 is YFSETQ. The CDR3 DNA reads as TGCGCCAGCAGCTTCGACGGGCAAGAGACCCAGTACTTC. It translates to CASSFDGQETQYF.

The chain carries TRBV28 and TRBJ2-1, with D unresolved. The germline V gene encodes CDR1 MDHEN and CDR2 SYDVKM. Trimming cost V 1 base and J 1 base, with 11 bases left between them. This CDR3 has 16 residues. The CDR3 region has the DNA TGTGCCAGCAGTTTATTTGAGATGGTGTCCTACAATGAGCAGTTCTTC. Translated, it gives CASSLFEMVSYNEQFF.

This clone was found once. The V gene is TRBV28, the J gene TRBJ2-5, with TRBD2 matching 7 bases. CDR3 length: 15 residues. J gave up 5 bases and V 6 bases, and 12 bases lay outside the gene matches. From germline, CDR1 is MDHEN and CDR2 SYDVKM. CDR3 DNA sequence: TGTGCCAGCAGCTCCATCTCTAGCGGAAAGGAGACCCAGTACTTC. Its protein product is CASSSISSGKETQYF.

The rearrangement uses TRBV5-1 and TRBJ1-1; weak D call: TRBD1 (5 bases). V lost 5 bases, J lost 3 bases, and 20 bases lay in between. The CDR3 is 16 amino acids. CDR1 and CDR2 from the germline V gene are SGHRS and YFSETQ. In nucleotides, the CDR3 is TGCGCCAGCAGGGGCTTAATGGGGCGCGGGGACACTGAAGCTTTCTTT. Its protein is CASRGLMGRGDTEAFF.

The chain couples TRBV20-1 to TRBJ2-3; D assignment may be TRBD1 or TRBD2 (5 bases each). The CDR3 has 13 amino acids. Deletions cut 3 bases from V and 4 bases from J, with 11 bases between. Germline lookup yields CDR1 DFQATT and CDR2 SNEGSKA (reference sequence). CDR3 region: CSASTGRSDTQYF. CDR3 bases: TGCAGTGCTAGTACGGGGCGATCAGATACGCAGTATTTT.

The chain carries TRBV7-2 and TRBJ1-1; D gene unclear. V lost 0 bases, J lost 3 bases, and 5 bases lay in between. The CDR3 is made up of 13 amino acids. In germline, CDR1 is SGHTA, CDR2 FQGNSA. The DNA for the CDR3 is TGTGCCAGCAGCTTAGCGGGGTACACTGAAGCTTTCTTT. It is translated as CASSLAGYTEAFF.

V usage is TRBV20-1 and J usage is TRBJ1-3; D is unclear. CDR3 length equals 15 residues. Germline V gives CDR1 DFQATT, CDR2 SNEGSKA (reference sequence). The ends were cut back, 3 bases at V and 0 bases at J, with 12 bases in the middle. The CDR3 coding sequence is TGCAGTGCTAGTTTACGGAGACTCTCTGGAAACACCATATATTTT. It codes for CSASLRRLSGNTIYF.

The chain recombines TRBV18 with TRBJ1-1; 9 bases are shared with TRBD1. V gave up 5 bases and J gave up 3 bases; unmatched junction bases: 4. This CDR3 contains 14 residues. Germline assignment: CDR1 KGHSH and CDR2 LQKENI. DNA of the CDR3: TGTGCCAGCTCAACTACAGGGGGCGACACTGAAGCTTTCTTT. Amino acid sequence: CASSTTGGDTEAFF.

DNA of the CDR3: TGTGCCAGCAGTTTAAGGGGGAGTTCACCCCTCCACTTT. Translated: CASSLRGSSPLHF. The chain couples TRBV12-3 or TRBV12-4 to TRBJ1-6; D might be TRBD1 (6 bases). V lost 2 bases and J 9 bases, leaving 8 bases between the germline ends. The CDR3 extends over 13 amino acids.

V gene TRBV7-8 combines with J gene TRBJ1-2; D is possibly TRBD1 (5 bases). Trimming pared 0 bases from V and 5 bases from J, leaving 7 bases between. The CDR3 runs to 13 residues. Germline V gene sequence: CDR1 SGHVS, CDR2 FQNEAQ. CDR3 protein: CASSLARGYGYTF. CDR3 sequence (DNA): TGTGCCAGCAGCTTAGCAAGGGGTTATGGCTACACCTTC. The full variable domain, rest sourced from reference TRBV7-8 and TRBJ1-2, is GAGVSQSPRYKVAKRGQDVALRCDPISGHVSLFWYQQALGQGPEFLTYFQNEAQLDKSGLPSDRFFAERPEGSVSTLKIQRTQQEDSAVYLCASSLARGYGYTFGSGTRLTVV.

The J gene is TRBJ1-1, the V gene TRBV5-4; perhaps TRBD1 as D (5 bases). The CDR3 consists of 15 residues. Trimming shortened V by 0 bases and J by 1 base, and 10 bases separated the two germline ends. CDR1 SGHNT and CDR2 YYREEE come from the germline V gene (reference sequence). CDR3 protein: CASSLASTGNTEAFF. The CDR3 nucleotides read TGTGCCAGCAGCTTGGCGTCCACAGGGAACACTGAAGCTTTCTTT.

A word on this clone: This sample also contains other DNA sequences that code for the same CDR3. This chain uses TRBV19 with TRBJ2-1; TRBD2 might be the D (6 bases). The germline CDR1 and CDR2 sequences are LNHDA and SQIVND (reference sequence). The CDR3 covers 12 residues. V was trimmed by 3 bases and J by 7 bases, leaving 7 bases between them. The CDR3 sequence: CASSIGGNEQFF. The CDR3 DNA follows: TGTGCCAGTAGTATTGGAGGGAATGAGCAGTTCTTC. Supplemented by reference TRBV19 and TRBJ2-1, the full variable domain reads DGGITQSPKYLFRKEGQNVTLSCEQNLNHDAMYWYRQDPGQGLRLIYYSQIVNDFQKGDIAEGYSVSREKKESFPLTVTSAQKNPTAFYLCASSIGGNEQFFGPGTRLTVL.

The V and J genes are TRBV28 and TRBJ1-3; 8 bases match TRBD1. The CDR3 runs 16 residues. V lost 5 bases to trimming and J lost 7 bases; unmatched junction nucleotides: 13. Germline V lookup: CDR1 MDHEN, CDR2 SYDVKM. The CDR3, as DNA: TGTGCCAGCAGTGGATACAGGGGGGCAACAAGGAACACCATATATTTT. Translated, it gives CASSGYRGATRNTIYF.